The rows below give T cell receptor beta chains drawn from one sample of a study of T cell responses to AZD1222 COVID-19 vaccine. Here immunoSEQ multiplex PCR was the method, and the copy in TCRdb shows in-frame clones only, minus some. The data contain over 60,000 clones, around 87% of them singletons. The sequencing used peripheral blood, collected on day 0 of AZD1222 vaccination. All receptors come from an adult in good health. CDR3s include the opening cysteine and the closing phenylalanine or tryptophan. The D gene is left open where the match is weak. For some rows the clone size is stated as once, few or many, or as a class when expanded; others skip it.

cdr3_nt cdr3_aa v_call d_call clone_size j_call
TGTGCCAGCTCACCAGGACAGTGGAGCTCTGGAAACACCATATATTTT CASSPGQWSSGNTIYF TRBV18 NA once TRBJ1-3
TGTGCCAGCAGCCAGGGACAGGGTGATCACAATGAGCAGTTCTTC CASSQGQGDHNEQFF TRBV11-2 TRBD1 NA TRBJ2-1
TGTGCCAGCAGCAGCTTCGGGGGGGAAGAGACCCAGTACTTC CASSSFGGEETQYF TRBV14 TRBD2 NA TRBJ2-5
TGTGCCAGCAGCCCAAGGCTAGATGCAACCGGGGAGCTGTTTTTT CASSPRLDATGELFF TRBV5-5 NA NA TRBJ2-2
TGTGCCAGCAGCTTAGTTGGGACTAGCGGGGGCACAGATACGCAGTATTTT CASSLVGTSGGTDTQYF TRBV7-2 TRBD2 NA TRBJ2-3
TGTGCCAGCAGCCAGACAGGGCACCTCACAGATACGCAGTATTTT CASSQTGHLTDTQYF TRBV7-9 TRBD1 once TRBJ2-3
TGTGCCATCGACCAAGGGGGGGGAGCCTACGAGCAGTACTTC CAIDQGGGAYEQYF TRBV6-5 NA NA TRBJ2-7
TGTGCCAGCAGCTCCCCGTCTACAACTAATGAAAAACTGTTTTTT CASSSPSTTNEKLFF TRBV7-9 NA few TRBJ1-4
TGTGCCAGCAGTGAACCAGGGACAGGGAGGGATACGCAGTATTTT CASSEPGTGRDTQYF TRBV6-1 TRBD1 NA TRBJ2-3
TGTGCCAGCAGACCCCAAGGACGGGTCAATCAGCCCCAGCATTTT CASRPQGRVNQPQHF TRBV28 NA NA TRBJ1-5
TGTGCCAGCAGTGAGTACACCTCCTACGAGCAGTACTTC CASSEYTSYEQYF TRBV2 NA once TRBJ2-7
TGTGCCATCAGTCGGACAGGGGAGCGCTATGGCTACACCTTC CAISRTGERYGYTF TRBV10-3 TRBD1 NA TRBJ1-2
TGTGCCTGGAGTGACGAGGACACTGAAGCTTTCTTT CAWSDEDTEAFF TRBV30 NA NA TRBJ1-1
TGTGCCACCACCAGGGGGACCTACAATGAGCAGTTCTTC CATTRGTYNEQFF TRBV19 TRBD1 once TRBJ2-1
TGTGCCAGTAGTACACACACCGGGGAGCTGTTTTTT CASSTHTGELFF TRBV19 NA NA TRBJ2-2
TGTGCCATCAGTGAGGCAGGGGGAAGCACTGAAGCTTTCTTT CAISEAGGSTEAFF TRBV10-3 TRBD1 NA TRBJ1-1
TGTGCCAGCAGCCAGGACGAATGGGGTCCTAGCGGGGGGGCCTACGAGCAGTACTTC CASSQDEWGPSGGAYEQYF TRBV14 TRBD2 NA TRBJ2-7
TGTGCCAGCAGAGTCGTGGGTTCCTACAATGAGCAGTTCTTC CASRVVGSYNEQFF TRBV11-2 NA once TRBJ2-1
TGTGCCAGCAGCTTGGCCACCCAACGCGGTGAAAAACTGTTTTTT CASSLATQRGEKLFF TRBV7-2 NA NA TRBJ1-4
TGTGCCAGCAGCCCCCAGGGAAGTTTACATGGCTACACCTTC CASSPQGSLHGYTF TRBV3-1/TRBV3-2 NA NA TRBJ1-2
TGTGCCAGCAGTTCCCTCCGGGACCGGCTTTATGGCTACACCTTC CASSSLRDRLYGYTF TRBV28 NA NA TRBJ1-2
TGTGCCAGCAGCAAAGATACAGGGAAGAGAACTGAAGCTTTCTTT CASSKDTGKRTEAFF TRBV21-1 NA NA TRBJ1-1
TGTGCCAGCAGCTCACCCCTAGGCCGATTACAGGGTGAGCAGTTCTTC CASSSPLGRLQGEQFF TRBV5-4 NA NA TRBJ2-1
TGTGCCAGCAGCCCAGGGGGTCCGCGGGGACCCCTCCACTTT CASSPGGPRGPLHF TRBV27 TRBD1 few TRBJ1-6
TGTGCCAGCAGTTTACGCGATGAGCAGTTCTTC CASSLRDEQFF TRBV12-3/TRBV12-4 NA NA TRBJ2-1
TGTGCCTCCGGAGCGGTTAGCTCCTACAATGAGCAGTTCTTC CASGAVSSYNEQFF TRBV19 NA once TRBJ2-1
TGTGCCAGCAGCTCGGACAGATCTAACTATGGCTACACCTTC CASSSDRSNYGYTF TRBV27 NA NA TRBJ1-2
TGTGCCAGCAGCCTAACTAGCGGGGGATACAATGAGCAGTTCTTC CASSLTSGGYNEQFF TRBV4-2 TRBD2 NA TRBJ2-1
TGTGCCAGCAGCTCTCGGGAGTGGAATAGCAATCAGCCCCAGCATTTT CASSSREWNSNQPQHF TRBV7-8 NA NA TRBJ1-5
TGTGCCAGCAGCTCGGACGCATGGGGGGGCTACACCTTC CASSSDAWGGYTF TRBV7-9 NA NA TRBJ1-2
TGCGCCAGCAGCTTTGGCCAGGGGAGTGGAAACACTGAAGCTTTCTTT CASSFGQGSGNTEAFF TRBV5-1 NA NA TRBJ1-1
TGCGCCTTGGGGGACCGGGCCCCGACAGGTCAAGAGACCCAGTACTTC CALGDRAPTGQETQYF TRBV10-1 NA NA TRBJ2-5
TGTGCCAGCAGCGTTGCCGGGTCACAGGGACGGAATGAGCAGTTCTTC CASSVAGSQGRNEQFF TRBV13 NA few TRBJ2-1
TGCGCCAGCACCACGGGGGGGAACACTGAAGCTTTCTTT CASTTGGNTEAFF TRBV5-1 NA few TRBJ1-1
TGTGCCAGCAGTGTGGGGACAGAATATGGCTACACCTTC CASSVGTEYGYTF TRBV2 TRBD1 NA TRBJ1-2
TGTGCTAGTGGTTTGCCGGCTGTTGATCAGCCCCAGCATTTT CASGLPAVDQPQHF TRBV12-5 NA NA TRBJ1-5
TGTGCCAGCAGCTTGTTTCCGGGGCGAGGTGGGGAGCAGTTCTTC CASSLFPGRGGEQFF TRBV11-3 NA NA TRBJ2-1
TGTGCCACCAGTGACCCTCGCGGGGGGAAGGCTTTCTTT CATSDPRGGKAFF TRBV24-1 NA NA TRBJ1-1
TGTGCCAGCAGTGAAGCGTTAGCTACCAGGGGTGAAAAACTGTTTTTT CASSEALATRGEKLFF TRBV2 NA NA TRBJ1-4
TGTGCCAGCAGCTTACGTTCTAGCGGGGGTCGAGAGACCCAGTACTTC CASSLRSSGGRETQYF TRBV4-2 TRBD2 NA TRBJ2-5
TGTGCCAGTAGTACTGACGACAGGTATAATCAGCCCCAGCATTTT CASSTDDRYNQPQHF TRBV19 NA NA TRBJ1-5
TGTGCCAGCAGCCCATTCAGGCCTAGCACAGATACGCAGTATTTT CASSPFRPSTDTQYF TRBV7-8 NA NA TRBJ2-3
TGTGCCAGCAGCGGACAGGGCGACAATGAGCAGTTCTTC CASSGQGDNEQFF TRBV9 TRBD1 NA TRBJ2-1
TGTGCCAGCAGTCGTCGCTGGACAGCCAATAACTATGGCTACACCTTC CASSRRWTANNYGYTF TRBV28 NA NA TRBJ1-2
TGTGCCATCAGGTCCGAGGGGGGCCTCAATGAGCAGTTCTTC CAIRSEGGLNEQFF TRBV10-3 NA NA TRBJ2-1
TGTGCCATCAGTGAGTCGTCAGGGTTCTCTGAAGCTTTCTTT CAISESSGFSEAFF TRBV10-3 NA NA TRBJ1-1
TGTGCCAGCAGTAACCCGGGACAGGGGCCGGGTTCGAATGAAGCTTTCTTT CASSNPGQGPGSNEAFF TRBV7-2 TRBD1 NA TRBJ1-1